The 15 T cell receptor beta chains below come from one sample, sequenced in a study of cytomegalovirus exposure and HLA in healthy donors. PCR employed 60 Vbeta and 13 Jbeta primers. The method was immunoSEQ multiplex PCR; TCRdb's version includes in-frame clones alone and lacks a portion of them. The data hold 150,000 to 200,000 clones, with 68% observed a single time. Sequencing was done on a sample of PBMCs. These receptors originate from a man aged 45-65 years in good health and CMV-seronegative.

This clone has just a few counts. J is TRBJ2-1 and V is TRBV6-5; D may be TRBD2 (6 bases). Germline V gene data show CDR1 as MNHEY and CDR2 as SVGAGI. The germline V and J ends were trimmed by 6 bases and 8 bases, with 17 bases remaining between them. The CDR3 covers 14 residues. The DNA for the CDR3 is TGTGCCAGCAGGGTCGGGGGAGGAGGCGATGAGCAGTTCTTC. As protein: CASRVGGGGDEQFF.

The chain carries TRBV5-1 and TRBJ2-7; possibly TRBD1 for D (5 bases). Between the trimmed V and J ends, which lost 2 bases and 1 base, there was a span of 10 bases. Germline V lookup: CDR1 SGHRS, CDR2 YFSETQ. The CDR3 is 14 residues long. For the CDR3, the DNA is TGCGCCAGCAGCTTTACAGGACAATCCTACGAGCAGTACTTC. Its protein product is CASSFTGQSYEQYF.

The CDR3 is CANPKGEPQWKGHQPQHF. The CDR3 bases are TGTGCCAATCCTAAAGGGGAACCCCAGTGGAAGGGGCATCAGCCCCAGCATTTT. This sequence joins TRBV19 and TRBJ1-5, with D tentatively TRBD1 (5 bases). Germline loops: CDR1 LNHDA, CDR2 SQIVND (reference sequence). This CDR3 is 18 amino acids long. V lost 10 bases and J lost 5, with 30 bases in between.

This clone appeared a few times. J is TRBJ1-2 and V is TRBV10-3; 7 bases are shared with TRBD1. In germline, CDR1 is ENHRY, CDR2 SYGVKD. V trimming: 6 bases; J trimming: 0 bases; junction bases outside the gene matches: 1. The CDR3 loop spans 13 amino acids. CDR3 nucleotide sequence: TGTGCCATCAGCAGGGGGACTAACTATGGCTACACCTTC. The encoded protein is CAISRGTNYGYTF.

The J gene is TRBJ1-1, the V gene TRBV5-1; 7 positions match TRBD1. Germline values: CDR1 SGHRS, CDR2 YFSETQ. The CDR3 spans 15 residues. The V gene end was trimmed by 0 bases and the J gene end by 5 bases; junction bases not matched to a gene: 7. The CDR3: CASSLEGGRRTEAFF. DNA of the CDR3: TGCGCCAGCAGCTTGGAAGGGGGCCGACGAACTGAAGCTTTCTTT.

This clone is medium-sized (0.01 to 0.1%) by share. This CDR3 is CASQPFGIASYNSPLHF. CDR3 nucleotide sequence: TGTGCCAGCCAACCTTTCGGGATCGCCTCCTATAATTCACCCCTCCACTTT. V usage is TRBV11-2 and J usage is TRBJ1-6; D ambiguous. V was shortened by 8 bases and J by 0 bases, with 17 bases between the two germline ends. The CDR3 is 17 residues long. Per the germline V gene, CDR1 is SGHAT and CDR2 is FQNNGV.

V usage is TRBV28 and J usage is TRBJ2-5, with TRBD2 matching over 11 bases. The J call is in doubt because the DNA end fits TRBJ2-7 better. This CDR3 comprises 14 residues. Germline CDR1 MDHEN, CDR2 SYDVKM. The CDR3 DNA follows: TGTGCCAGCAGGCCGGGACTAGCGGATTACGAGCAGTACTTC. Translation gives CASRPGLADYEQYF.

This clone was seen only a few times. CDR3 loop: CASSESGIRARGLEQFF. The CDR3 DNA reads as TGCGCCAGCAGTGAGTCCGGGATCAGGGCGCGGGGGCTCGAGCAGTTCTTC. The chain employs TRBV10-2 and TRBJ2-1; TRBD2 is a possible D gene (7 bases). Looked up from germline, CDR1 is WSHSY and CDR2 is SAAADI. Trimming removed 0 bases from V and 10 bases from J, with 22 bases in between. The CDR3 runs to 17 residues.

This chain links TRBV11-2 with TRBJ1-5; D perhaps matches TRBD1 (6 bases). The germline V gene encodes CDR1 SGHAT and CDR2 FQNNGV. V was clipped by 4 bases and J by 3 bases, with 10 bases between them. The CDR3 has 14 residues. The CDR3 DNA is TGTGCCAGCAGCTCGGGGGGCATCAATCAGCCCCAGCATTTT. It is translated as CASSSGGINQPQHF.

V usage is TRBV7-2 and J usage is TRBJ2-1; 7 nucleotides match TRBD2. J was trimmed by 6 bases and V by 1 base; bases with no gene match: 6. The CDR3 covers 15 residues. The germline gives CDR1 SGHTA, CDR2 FQGNSA. CDR3 in DNA: TGTGCCAGCAGCTTAGTTCGCGGGGGAGGCAATGAGCAGTTCTTC. Translating gives CASSLVRGGGNEQFF.

This chain links TRBV9 with TRBJ2-5; 8 positions match TRBD2. The CDR3 has 15 residues. Germline loops: CDR1 SGDLS, CDR2 YYNGEE. V gave up 4 bases and J gave up 5 bases; unmatched junction bases: 10. DNA of the CDR3: TGTGCCAGCAGCCCCCCGGGGGGGGGTGAGGAGACCCAGTACTTC. Protein product: CASSPPGGGEETQYF.

The rearrangement links TRBV15 to TRBJ2-3; 9 bases fit TRBD1. The CDR3 has 15 amino acids. With 7 bases clipped from V and 7 bases from J, the junction kept 12 bases outside the gene matches. From germline, CDR1 is LNHNV and CDR2 YYDKDF (reference sequence). The DNA for the CDR3 is TGTGCCACCACCCCCCCGACAGGGGGAAAATATACGCAGTATTTT. Protein product: CATTPPTGGKYTQYF.

The chain recombines TRBV7-3 with TRBJ2-1; D possibly corresponds to TRBD2 (5 bases). This CDR3 region has 15 residues. CDR1 and CDR2 from the germline V gene are SGHTA and FQGTGA. V was trimmed by 1 base and J by 3 bases, leaving 10 bases between them. The CDR3 DNA sequence: TGTGCCAGCAGCTTAATTACGGGGAGCTACAATGAGCAGTTCTTC. It specifies CASSLITGSYNEQFF.

The chain uses TRBV5-1 and TRBJ1-2; D is unclear. Trimming stripped 0 bases from V and 0 bases from J, with 9 bases between. The V gene's germline CDR1 is SGHRS and CDR2 YFSETQ. CDR3 length equals 15 residues. CDR3 nucleotides: TGCGCCAGCAGCTTGGGAGGGCCAGCTAACTATGGCTACACCTTC. Protein sequence: CASSLGGPANYGYTF.

V and J are TRBV4-3 and TRBJ2-7, with 11 bases lining up with TRBD2. Germline-derived CDR1 and CDR2 are LGHNA and YSLEER. V lost 1 base, J lost 4 bases, and 3 bases stayed unmatched. The CDR3 covers 15 residues. CDR3 sequence reads: CASSQGTSGGYEQYF. CDR3 DNA sequence: TGCGCCAGCAGCCAAGGTACTAGCGGGGGTTACGAGCAGTACTTC.